This record covers a single T cell receptor beta chain. From RNA transcripts, TCR beta CDR3 regions were amplified. Primed by the HTBI set, a first-round RT-PCR was run on the TCR CDR3. TCRdb re-called the multiplex PCR reads through MiXCR, storing one row per CDR3 protein. This table has approximately 400,000 distinct CDR3 sequences, around 25% appearing once. V was trimmed by 4 bases and J by 8 bases, leaving 12 bases between them. This CDR3 comprises 13 residues. CDR1 and CDR2 from the germline V gene are SEHNR and FQNEAQ (reference sequence). The data belong to a study of T cells in Graves' hyperthyroidism and ophthalmopathy. Study-wide context: Peripheral blood was collected at initial diagnosis, before any treatment.

The V gene is TRBV7-9, the J gene TRBJ2-1; tentatively, D is TRBD2 (5 bases). The sequence was collected from a man in his fifties or sixties with Graves' hyperthyroidism. The specimen was blood. CDR3 protein: CASSSNLAHEQFF. CDR3 sequence (DNA): TGTGCCAGCAGCTCAAACCTAGCCCATGAGCAGTTCTTC.